This TCR beta chain was identified during a study of T cell therapy after organ transplantation. Study at large: Expansion used a peptide pool of 30 HLA class I and II CMV epitopes. Patients received up to 6 T cell doses every 2 weeks.

This clone was observed once. As yet, its antigen is unknown. Data came from immunoSEQ multiplex PCR; TCRdb stores just in-frame clones and leaves some out. The sample shows roughly 48,000 clones, less than 95% of them seen only once. Study-wide findings and caveats: In nonresponders, large pretherapy expansions changed minimally after therapy. Confounding by concurrent antirejection or antiviral medications was not assessed.

Per the germline V gene, CDR1 is SNHLY and CDR2 is FYNNEI. Trimming shortened V by 1 base and J by 4 bases, and 11 bases separated the two germline ends. The CDR3 sequence is 15 residues long. This sequence originates from a human patient who had received a solid organ transplant and had CMV disease. The sequencing here drew on CD8+ T cells from blood, taken before autologous CMV-specific T cell therapy. The chain recombines TRBV2 with TRBJ1-3; maybe TRBD1 (5 bases). DNA for the CDR3: TGTGCCAGCAGTGAAGTGGGGCTGCGCGGAAACACCATATATTTT. Protein sequence: CASSEVGLRGNTIYF.